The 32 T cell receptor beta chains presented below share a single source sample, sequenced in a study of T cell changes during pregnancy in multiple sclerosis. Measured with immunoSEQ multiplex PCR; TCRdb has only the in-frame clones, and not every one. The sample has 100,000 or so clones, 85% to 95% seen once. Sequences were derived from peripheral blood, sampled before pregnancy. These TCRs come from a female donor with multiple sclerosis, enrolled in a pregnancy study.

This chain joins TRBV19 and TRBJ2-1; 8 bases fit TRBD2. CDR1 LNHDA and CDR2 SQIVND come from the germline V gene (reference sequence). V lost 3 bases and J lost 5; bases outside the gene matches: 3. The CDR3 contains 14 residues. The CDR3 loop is CASSMSGRNNEQFF. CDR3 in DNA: TGTGCCAGTAGTATGAGCGGGAGAAACAATGAGCAGTTCTTC.

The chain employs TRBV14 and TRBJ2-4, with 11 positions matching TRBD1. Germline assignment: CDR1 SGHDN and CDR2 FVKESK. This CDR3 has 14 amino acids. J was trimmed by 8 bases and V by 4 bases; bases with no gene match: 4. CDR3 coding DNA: TGTGCCAGCAGCCCGGGACAGGGGGGCGACATTCAGTACTTC. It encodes CASSPGQGGDIQYF.

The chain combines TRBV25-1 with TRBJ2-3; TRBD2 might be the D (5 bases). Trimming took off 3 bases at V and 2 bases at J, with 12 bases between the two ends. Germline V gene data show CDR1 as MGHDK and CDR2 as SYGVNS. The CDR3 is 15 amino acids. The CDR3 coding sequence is TGTGCCAGCAGTGAGGCTAGCAGCTCCACAGATACGCAGTATTTT. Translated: CASSEASSSTDTQYF.

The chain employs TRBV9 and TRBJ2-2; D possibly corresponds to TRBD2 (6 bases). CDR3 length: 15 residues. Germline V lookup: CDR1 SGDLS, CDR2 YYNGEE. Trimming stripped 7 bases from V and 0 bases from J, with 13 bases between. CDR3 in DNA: TGTGCCAGCGGAACCCGGGGGTCGAACACCGGGGAGCTGTTTTTT. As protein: CASGTRGSNTGELFF.

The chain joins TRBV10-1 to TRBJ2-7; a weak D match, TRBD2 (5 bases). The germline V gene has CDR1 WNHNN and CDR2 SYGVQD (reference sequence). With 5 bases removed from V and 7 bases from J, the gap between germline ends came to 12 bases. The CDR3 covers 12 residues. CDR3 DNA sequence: TGCGCCAGCAGTCTTCTAGCTTCGGAGCAGTACTTC. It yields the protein CASSLLASEQYF.

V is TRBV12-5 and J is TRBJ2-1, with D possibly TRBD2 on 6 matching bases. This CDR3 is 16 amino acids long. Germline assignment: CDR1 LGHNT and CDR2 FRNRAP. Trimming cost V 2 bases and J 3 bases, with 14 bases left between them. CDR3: CASGLNPGLSYNEQFF. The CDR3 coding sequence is TGTGCTAGTGGTTTGAATCCGGGACTCAGCTACAATGAGCAGTTCTTC. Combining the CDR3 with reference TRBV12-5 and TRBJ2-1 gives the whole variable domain DARVTQTPRHKVTEMGQEVTMRCQPILGHNTVFWYRQTMMQGLELLAYFRNRAPLDDSGMPKDRFSAEMPDATLATLKIQPSEPRDSAVYFCASGLNPGLSYNEQFFGPGTRLTVL.

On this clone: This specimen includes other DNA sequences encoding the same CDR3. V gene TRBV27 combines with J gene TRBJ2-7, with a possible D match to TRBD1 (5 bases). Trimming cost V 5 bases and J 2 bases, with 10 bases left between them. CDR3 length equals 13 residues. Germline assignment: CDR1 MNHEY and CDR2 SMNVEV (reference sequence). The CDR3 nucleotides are TGTGCCAGCAGTCGCGACAGTACCTACGAGCAGTACTTC. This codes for CASSRDSTYEQYF.

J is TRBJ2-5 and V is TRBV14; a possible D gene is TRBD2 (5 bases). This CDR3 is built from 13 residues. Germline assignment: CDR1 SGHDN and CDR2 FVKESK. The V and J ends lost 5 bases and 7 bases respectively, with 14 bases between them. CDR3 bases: TGTGCCAGCAGCTCGAGGGATCCTGGGACCCAGTACTTC. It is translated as CASSSRDPGTQYF.

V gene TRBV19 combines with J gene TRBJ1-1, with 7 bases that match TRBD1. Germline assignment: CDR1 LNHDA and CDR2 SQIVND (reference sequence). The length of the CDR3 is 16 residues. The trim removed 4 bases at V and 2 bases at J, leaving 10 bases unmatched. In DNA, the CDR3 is TGTGCCAGTAGTAAAAAGGCACAGGGGCTCAACACTGAAGCTTTCTTT. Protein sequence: CASSKKAQGLNTEAFF.

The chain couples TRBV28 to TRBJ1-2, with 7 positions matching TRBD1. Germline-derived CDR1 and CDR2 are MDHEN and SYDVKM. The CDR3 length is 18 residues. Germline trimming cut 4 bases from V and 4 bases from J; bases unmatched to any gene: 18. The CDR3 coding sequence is TGTGCCAGCAGTTATACGGGGGACAGCCAAAGCGCTTCCTATGGCTACACCTTC. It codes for CASSYTGDSQSASYGYTF.

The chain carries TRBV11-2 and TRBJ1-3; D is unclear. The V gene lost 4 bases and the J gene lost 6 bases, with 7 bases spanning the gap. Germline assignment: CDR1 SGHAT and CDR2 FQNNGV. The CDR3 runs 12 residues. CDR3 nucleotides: TGTGCCAGCAGCTCACTACCAAACACCATATATTTT. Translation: CASSSLPNTIYF.

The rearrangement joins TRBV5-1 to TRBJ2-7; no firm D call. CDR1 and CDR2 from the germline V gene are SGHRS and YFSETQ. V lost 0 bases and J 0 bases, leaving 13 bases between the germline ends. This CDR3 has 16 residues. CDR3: CASSLVLGAYSYEQYF. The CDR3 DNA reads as TGCGCCAGCAGCTTGGTCTTGGGCGCTTACTCCTACGAGCAGTACTTC.

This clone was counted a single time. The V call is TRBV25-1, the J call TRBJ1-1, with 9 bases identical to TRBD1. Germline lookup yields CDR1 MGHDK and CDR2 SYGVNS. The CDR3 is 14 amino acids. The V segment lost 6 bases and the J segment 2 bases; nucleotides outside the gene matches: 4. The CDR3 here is CASRGTGRNTEAFF. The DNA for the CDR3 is TGTGCCAGCAGGGGGACAGGGCGAAACACTGAAGCTTTCTTT. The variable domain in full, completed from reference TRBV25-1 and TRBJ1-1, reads EADIYQTPRYLVIGTGKKITLECSQTMGHDKMYWYQQDPGMELHLIHYSYGVNSTEKGDLSSESTVSRIRTEHFPLTLESARPSHTSQYLCASRGTGRNTEAFFGQGTRLTVV.

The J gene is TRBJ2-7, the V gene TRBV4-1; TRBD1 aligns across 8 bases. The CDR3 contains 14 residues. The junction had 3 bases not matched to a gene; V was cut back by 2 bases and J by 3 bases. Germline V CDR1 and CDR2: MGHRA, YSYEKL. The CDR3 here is CASSQLTGGYEQYF. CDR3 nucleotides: TGCGCCAGCAGCCAACTTACAGGGGGCTACGAGCAGTACTTC.

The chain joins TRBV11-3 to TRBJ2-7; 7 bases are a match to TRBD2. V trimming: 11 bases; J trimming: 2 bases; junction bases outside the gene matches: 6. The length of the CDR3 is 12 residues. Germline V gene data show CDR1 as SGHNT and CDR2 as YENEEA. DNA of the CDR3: TGTGCCGGGGTTCTAGCGGCCTACGAGCAGTACTTC. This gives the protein CAGVLAAYEQYF.

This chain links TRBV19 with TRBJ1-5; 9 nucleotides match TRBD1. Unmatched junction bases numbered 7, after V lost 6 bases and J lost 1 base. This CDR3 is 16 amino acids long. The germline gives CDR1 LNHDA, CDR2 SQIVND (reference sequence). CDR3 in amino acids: CASSRYRGQSNQPQHF. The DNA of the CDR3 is TGTGCCAGTAGCCGCTACAGGGGGCAGAGCAATCAGCCCCAGCATTTT.

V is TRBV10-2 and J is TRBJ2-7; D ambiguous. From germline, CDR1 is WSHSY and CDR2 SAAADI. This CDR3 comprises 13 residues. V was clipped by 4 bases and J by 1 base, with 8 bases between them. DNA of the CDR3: TGCGCCAGCAGTGTCGTCTCTTCCTACGAGCAGTACTTC. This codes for CASSVVSSYEQYF.

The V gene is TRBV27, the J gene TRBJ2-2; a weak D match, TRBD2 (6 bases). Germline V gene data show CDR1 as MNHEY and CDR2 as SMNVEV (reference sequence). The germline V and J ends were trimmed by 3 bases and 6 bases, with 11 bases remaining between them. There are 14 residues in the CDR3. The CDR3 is CASSLMGGAGELFF. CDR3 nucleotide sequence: TGTGCCAGCAGTTTGATGGGAGGTGCCGGGGAGCTGTTTTTT.

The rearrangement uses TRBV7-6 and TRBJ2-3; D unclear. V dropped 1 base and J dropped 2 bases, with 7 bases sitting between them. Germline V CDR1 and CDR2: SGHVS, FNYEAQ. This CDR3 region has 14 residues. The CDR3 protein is CASSLDRDTDTQYF. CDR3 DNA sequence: TGTGCCAGCAGCTTAGACCGAGACACAGATACGCAGTATTTT. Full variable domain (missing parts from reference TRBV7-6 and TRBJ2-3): GAGVSQSPRYKVTKRGQDVALRCDPISGHVSLYWYRQALGQGPEFLTYFNYEAQQDKSGLPNDRFSAERPEGSISTLTIQRTEQRDSAMYRCASSLDRDTDTQYFGPGTRLTVL.

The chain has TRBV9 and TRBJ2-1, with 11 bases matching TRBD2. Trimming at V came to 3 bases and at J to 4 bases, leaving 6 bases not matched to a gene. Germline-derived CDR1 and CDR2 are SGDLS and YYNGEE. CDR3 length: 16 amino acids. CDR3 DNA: TGTGCCAGCAGCGGACCGGGGACTAGCGGTTACAATGAGCAGTTCTTC. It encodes CASSGPGTSGYNEQFF.

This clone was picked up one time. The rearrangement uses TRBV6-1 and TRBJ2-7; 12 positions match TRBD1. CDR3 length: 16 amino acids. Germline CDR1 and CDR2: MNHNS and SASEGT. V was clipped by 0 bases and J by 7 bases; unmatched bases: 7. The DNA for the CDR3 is TGTGCCAGCAGTGAAGCGCCGGGACAGGGGGCCGGGGAGCAGTACTTC. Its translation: CASSEAPGQGAGEQYF.

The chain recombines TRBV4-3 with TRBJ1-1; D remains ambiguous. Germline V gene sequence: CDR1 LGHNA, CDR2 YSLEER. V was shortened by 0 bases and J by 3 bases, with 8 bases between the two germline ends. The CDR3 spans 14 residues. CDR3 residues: CASSQDGDYTEAFF. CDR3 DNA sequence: TGCGCCAGCAGCCAAGATGGTGACTACACTGAAGCTTTCTTT.

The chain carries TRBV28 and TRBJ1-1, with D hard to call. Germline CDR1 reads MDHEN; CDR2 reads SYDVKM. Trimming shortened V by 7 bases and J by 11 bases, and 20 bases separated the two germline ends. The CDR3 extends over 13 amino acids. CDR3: CASNLPREQRAFF. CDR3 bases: TGTGCCAGCAATTTGCCCCGGGAGCAAAGGGCTTTCTTT.

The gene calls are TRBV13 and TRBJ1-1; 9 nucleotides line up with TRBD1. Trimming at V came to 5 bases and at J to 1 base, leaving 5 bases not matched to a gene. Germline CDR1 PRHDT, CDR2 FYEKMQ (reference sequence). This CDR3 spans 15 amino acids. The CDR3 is CASSTPGQGNTEAFF. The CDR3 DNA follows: TGTGCCAGCAGCACTCCGGGACAGGGGAACACTGAAGCTTTCTTT.

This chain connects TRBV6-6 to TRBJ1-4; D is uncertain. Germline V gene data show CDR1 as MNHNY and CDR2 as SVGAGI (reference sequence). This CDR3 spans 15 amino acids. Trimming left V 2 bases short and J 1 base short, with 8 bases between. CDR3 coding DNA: TGTGCCAGCAGTTACCCTAGCGGAACTAATGAAAAACTGTTTTTT. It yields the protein CASSYPSGTNEKLFF.

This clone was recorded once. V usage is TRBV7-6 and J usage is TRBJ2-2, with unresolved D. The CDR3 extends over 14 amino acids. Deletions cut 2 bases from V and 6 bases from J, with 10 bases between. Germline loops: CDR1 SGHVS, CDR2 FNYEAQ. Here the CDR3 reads CASSLNSPPGELFF. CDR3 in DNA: TGTGCCAGCAGCTTAAACTCGCCCCCCGGGGAGCTGTTTTTT.

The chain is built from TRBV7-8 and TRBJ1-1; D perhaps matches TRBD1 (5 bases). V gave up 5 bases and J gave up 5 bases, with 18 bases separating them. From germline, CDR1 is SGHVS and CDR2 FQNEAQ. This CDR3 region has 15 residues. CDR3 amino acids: CASSPRLGGGTEAFF. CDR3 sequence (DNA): TGTGCCAGCAGCCCACGTTTGGGGGGAGGAACTGAAGCTTTCTTT.

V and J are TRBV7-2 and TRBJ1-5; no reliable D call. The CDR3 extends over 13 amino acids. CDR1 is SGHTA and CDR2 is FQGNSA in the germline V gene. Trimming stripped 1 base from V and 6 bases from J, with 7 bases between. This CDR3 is CASSLEQRQPQHF. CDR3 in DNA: TGTGCCAGCAGCTTAGAACAACGTCAGCCCCAGCATTTT.

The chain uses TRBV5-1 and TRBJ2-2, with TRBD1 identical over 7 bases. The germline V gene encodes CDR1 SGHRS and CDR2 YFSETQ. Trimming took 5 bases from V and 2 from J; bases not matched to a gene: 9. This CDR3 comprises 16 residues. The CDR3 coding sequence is TGCGCCAGCAGTTTTAGGACAGGAGTAAACACCGGGGAGCTGTTTTTT. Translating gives CASSFRTGVNTGELFF.

CDR3 protein: CASKPQGAYYEQYF. CDR3 coding DNA: TGTGCCAGCAAACCCCAGGGGGCGTACTACGAGCAGTACTTC. The chain uses TRBV27 and TRBJ2-7; 8 nucleotides match TRBD1. The CDR3 contains 14 residues. V trimming: 7 bases; J trimming: 3 bases; junction bases outside the gene matches: 8. Germline values: CDR1 MNHEY, CDR2 SMNVEV (reference sequence).

CDR3 bases: TGTGCCAGCAGCCCGGGACAGGGTATTGACTATGGCTACACCTTC. This gives the protein CASSPGQGIDYGYTF. V is TRBV2 and J is TRBJ1-2; 9 bases are shared with TRBD1. Per germline, CDR1 SNHLY and CDR2 FYNNEI. Unmatched junction bases numbered 8, after V lost 6 bases and J lost 3 bases. CDR3 length: 15 residues.

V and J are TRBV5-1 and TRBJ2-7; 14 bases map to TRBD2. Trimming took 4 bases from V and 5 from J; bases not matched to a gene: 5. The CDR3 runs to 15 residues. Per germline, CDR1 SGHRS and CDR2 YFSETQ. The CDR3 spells CASSPGGLAGDEQYF. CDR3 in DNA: TGCGCCAGCAGCCCGGGGGGACTAGCGGGAGACGAGCAGTACTTC.